This T cell receptor (beta chain) is from a study of tumor-infiltrating lymphocytes in primary liver carcinoma. Study conclusions and caveats: Tumor-adjacent and tumor-blood pairs displayed less overlap than did pairs of tumor regions.

Researchers generated TCR beta cDNA from 500 ng of total RNA, relying on a constant-region primer. Each TCR beta library was derived from three nested multiplex PCR rounds that employed slightly modified ARM-PCR. Primers for the first two PCR rounds were TRBV1-TRBV30 forward primers and a C-beta reverse primer (approximately 10 cycles per round). TCRdb reprocessed the multiplex PCR reads with MiXCR, giving one entry per CDR3 protein. Of about 330,000 distinct CDR3 sequences listed, roughly 61% are singletons. The junction had 5 bases not matched to a gene; V was cut back by 2 bases and J by 3 bases. This CDR3 has 16 amino acids. Looked up from germline, CDR1 is MDHEN and CDR2 is SYDVKM. About this clonotype: Its antigen is as yet unknown.

Both blood RNA, taken from unsorted whole blood, and germline DNA were extracted. The patients lived with chronic HBV infection and had not yet received any treatment. The receptor was derived from a man aged 40-55 years with primary liver carcinoma and hepatitis B virus infection. The rearrangement joins TRBV28 to TRBJ2-3; 10 bases agree with TRBD2. The specimen was peripheral blood. CDR3 nucleotides: TGTGCCAGCAGTTTAATGAGGACTAGCGGAACAGATACGCAGTATTTT. This translates into CASSLMRTSGTDTQYF.